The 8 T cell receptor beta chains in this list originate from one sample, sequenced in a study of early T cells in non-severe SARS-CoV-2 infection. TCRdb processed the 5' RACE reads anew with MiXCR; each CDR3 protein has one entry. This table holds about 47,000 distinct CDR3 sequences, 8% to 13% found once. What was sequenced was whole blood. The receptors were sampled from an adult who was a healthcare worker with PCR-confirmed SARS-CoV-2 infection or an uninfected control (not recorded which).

In DNA, the CDR3 is TGCGCCAGCAGCCGCGGACTAGCGGGGCCGAACACCGGGGAGCTGTTTTTT. This codes for CASSRGLAGPNTGELFF. The chain combines TRBV4-1 with TRBJ2-2; 12 bases map to TRBD2. Trimming at V came to 4 bases and at J to 0 bases, leaving 3 bases not matched to a gene. The CDR3 is 17 amino acids. Germline lookup yields CDR1 MGHRA and CDR2 YSYEKL.

CDR3 bases: TGTGCCAGCAGCGCGGGGGGTTCGAACACGGACACTGAAGCTTTCTTT. Its protein is CASSAGGSNTDTEAFF. The chain couples TRBV5-4 to TRBJ1-1; D perhaps matches TRBD1 (5 bases). This CDR3 has 16 residues. The germline V and J ends were trimmed by 4 bases and 3 bases, with 19 bases remaining between them. Per germline, CDR1 SGHNT and CDR2 YYREEE (reference sequence).

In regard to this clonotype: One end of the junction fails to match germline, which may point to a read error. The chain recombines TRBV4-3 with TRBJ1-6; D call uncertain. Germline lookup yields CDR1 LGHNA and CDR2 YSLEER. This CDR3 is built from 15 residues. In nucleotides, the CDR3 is TGCGCCAACAGCCAAACAGTTTCCTCAAATTCACCCCTCCACTTT. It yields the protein CANSQTVSSNSPLHF.

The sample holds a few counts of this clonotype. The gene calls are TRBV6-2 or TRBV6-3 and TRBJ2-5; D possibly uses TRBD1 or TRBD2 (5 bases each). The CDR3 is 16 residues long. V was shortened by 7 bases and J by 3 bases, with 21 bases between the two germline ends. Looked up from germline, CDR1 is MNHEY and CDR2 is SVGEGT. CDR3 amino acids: CASTPWGRPGKETQYF. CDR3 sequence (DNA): TGTGCCAGCACCCCCTGGGGGAGACCCGGGAAAGAGACCCAGTACTTC.

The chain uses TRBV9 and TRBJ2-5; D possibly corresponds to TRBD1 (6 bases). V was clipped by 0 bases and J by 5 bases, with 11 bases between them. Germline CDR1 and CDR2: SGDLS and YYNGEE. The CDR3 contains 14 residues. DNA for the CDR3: TGTGCCAGCAGCGTAGATAACAGGGAGGAGACCCAGTACTTC. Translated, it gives CASSVDNREETQYF. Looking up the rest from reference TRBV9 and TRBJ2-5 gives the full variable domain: DSGVTQTPKHLITATGQRVTLRCSPRSGDLSVYWYQQSLDQGLQFLIQYYNGEERAKGNILERFSAQQFPDLHSELNLSSLELGDSALYFCASSVDNREETQYFGPGTRLLVL.

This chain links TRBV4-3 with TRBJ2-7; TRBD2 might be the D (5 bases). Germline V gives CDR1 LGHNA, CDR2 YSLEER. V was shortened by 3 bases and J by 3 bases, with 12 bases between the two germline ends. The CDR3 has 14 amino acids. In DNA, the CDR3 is TGCGCCAGCAGCCAGTCGTCCCGGGGCTACGAGCAGTACTTC. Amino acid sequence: CASSQSSRGYEQYF.

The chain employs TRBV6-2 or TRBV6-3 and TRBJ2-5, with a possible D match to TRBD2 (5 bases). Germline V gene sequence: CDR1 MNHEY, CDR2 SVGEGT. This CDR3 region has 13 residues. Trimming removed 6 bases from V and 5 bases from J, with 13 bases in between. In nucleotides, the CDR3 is TGTGCCAGCAGGAGGACCGGGGAGGAGACCCAGTACTTC. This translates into CASRRTGEETQYF.

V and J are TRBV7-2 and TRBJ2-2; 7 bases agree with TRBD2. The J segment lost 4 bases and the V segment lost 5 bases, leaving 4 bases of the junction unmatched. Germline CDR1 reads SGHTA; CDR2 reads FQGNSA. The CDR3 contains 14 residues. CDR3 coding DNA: TGTGCCAGCAGCCTCTCTAGCGGCACCGGGGAGCTGTTTTTT. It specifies CASSLSSGTGELFF.